This T cell receptor (beta chain) emerged from a study of shared clonotypes between healthy human individuals. Study observations and caveats: Clonotypes not shared had lower generation probabilities than those common to all four donors. Richness estimates generally favored naive over memory subsets.

Note on this clone: The target antigen is unknown.

CDR1 is SGHAT and CDR2 is FQNNGV in the germline V gene. V lost 0 bases to trimming and J lost 0 bases, with 9 bases between them. The length of the CDR3 is 15 residues. Libraries were prepared by immunoSEQ multiplex PCR; TCRdb keeps only in-frame clonotypes and omits some of them. Of approximately 2,000,000 clones detected, less than 95% appear once; the ten largest clones hold approximately 0.41%. The chain is built from TRBV11-2 and TRBJ2-7; tentative D call: TRBD1 (5 bases). The receptor's source is a man aged 18 to 30 in good health. Some clones in this sample may be carry-over from other donors' samples. What was sequenced was naive CD4+ T cells from PBMCs. Stated subset: CD45RA+ positively selected. CDR3 in DNA: TGTGCCAGCAGCTTAGACAGGGTGAGCTCCTACGAGCAGTACTTC. Translated: CASSLDRVSSYEQYF.